The entry that follows covers one TCR beta chain sequence. Here immunoSEQ multiplex PCR was the method, and the copy in TCRdb shows in-frame clones only, minus some. Among 400,000 to 500,000 clones listed, roughly 85% were seen once. The data were taken from a study of shared clonotypes between healthy human individuals. Trimming pared 3 bases from V and 1 base from J, leaving 9 bases between. This CDR3 comprises 14 residues. CDR1 is KGHSH, CDR2 LQKENI, per germline. The clonotype was recovered from a woman aged 40 to 49 in good health. Some clones in this sample may be carry-over from other donors' samples. The chain recombines TRBV18 with TRBJ2-5, with a weak D call TRBD1 (7 bases). Sequencing input: PBMCs. The CDR3, as DNA: TGTGCCAGCTCACCGCGGGACAGCCAAGAGACCCAGTACTTC. It encodes CASSPRDSQETQYF.